The count of the clone carrying this TCR beta chain is one. What it binds is not known. Brentuximab vedotin exposure varied, and every patient relapsed after autologous stem cell transplantation. Responses achieved at best were complete response, partial response or progressive disease. This sample was included in a study of PD-1 blockade in classical Hodgkin lymphoma. Overall study: Every 2 weeks, patients had 3 mg/kg nivolumab intravenously. The study's findings and limits: Reported baseline diversity: healthy donors highest, relapsed/refractory patients lowest.

CDR1 is SGHNT, CDR2 YYREEE, per germline (reference sequence). The CDR3 covers 14 residues. V gave up 0 bases and J gave up 11 bases, with 15 bases separating them. The table came from immunoSEQ multiplex PCR; TCRdb's copy has only in-frame clones and leaves some out. The sample has 95,000 to 100,000 clones, around 88% seen once. The sequencing used peripheral blood mononuclear cells (PBMCs), collected before the second cycle of nivolumab. J is TRBJ1-5 and V is TRBV5-4; D is unclear. The sequence was collected from a human donor with classical Hodgkin lymphoma. Here the CDR3 reads CASSLVGEAGSQHF. The DNA of the CDR3 is TGTGCCAGCAGCTTGGTTGGCGAAGCCGGGTCCCAGCATTTT.